The text below deals with one TCR beta chain. Antigen specificity is unknown. The CDR3 consists of 16 residues. Germline V lookup: CDR1 SNHLY, CDR2 FYNNEI. V gave up 6 bases and J gave up 4 bases; unmatched junction bases: 10. TCRdb reanalysed the multiplex PCR reads using MiXCR and keeps one entry per CDR3 protein. The sample yields around 230,000 distinct CDR3 sequences, 34% seen once. This entry belongs to a study of breast tumors, draining lymph nodes, adjacent tissues. Overall study results and limits: That most tumor T cells come from lymph nodes remained unproven.

Axillary draining lymph nodes of breast cancer patients supplied the node samples. This chain joins TRBV2 and TRBJ1-3, with 9 bases fitting TRBD1. The TCR originated in a female donor with breast cancer. Some clones in this sample may be carry-over from other donors' samples. The sequencing input was axillary lymph node tissue. CDR3 protein: CASSLGQGRAGNTIYF. In DNA, the CDR3 is TGTGCCAGCAGCCTCGGACAGGGGAGAGCGGGAAACACCATATATTTT.